This TCR beta chain was documented in a study of CD8 T cells in ankylosing spondylitis. Germline CDR1 and CDR2: SGHVS and FNYEAQ. This CDR3 region has 15 residues. Comment on this clonotype: Its antigen is not known. This could be a read error, since a much larger clone is one nucleotide away.

Study results and caveats: Several of the motif variants were reported before in synovial fluid and blood from reactive arthritis.

TCR beta libraries were made by quantitative 5'-RACE with molecular barcodes. TCRdb fed the 5' RACE reads into MiXCR, producing one record per CDR3 protein. The sample yields approximately 260,000 distinct CDR3 sequences, 7.5% to 9% seen once. The receptor's source is a male donor with ankylosing spondylitis or in good health (not recorded which). The sample comprised blood, either unsorted or a sorted T cell fraction (not recorded which). The chain has TRBV7-6 and TRBJ1-1, with D unclear. The DNA for the CDR3 is TGTGCCAGCAGCTCAACAACCGAATGGAACACTGACGCTTTCTTT. As protein: CASSSTTEWNTDAFF.